Shown below are 3 T cell receptor beta chains from a single sample sequenced in a study of early T cells in non-severe SARS-CoV-2 infection. MiXCR, run by TCRdb on the 5' RACE reads, gives a single entry per CDR3 protein. The data show about 60,000 distinct CDR3 sequences, just over 20% seen once. Sequenced material: whole blood, taken at baseline. These TCRs come from an adult who was a healthcare worker with PCR-confirmed SARS-CoV-2 infection or an uninfected control (not recorded which).

V and J are TRBV18 and TRBJ1-2, with D perhaps TRBD1 (6 bases). The CDR3 is 14 residues long. Germline V gene data show CDR1 as KGHSH and CDR2 as LQKENI. V lost 3 bases and J 4 bases, leaving 12 bases between the germline ends. CDR3: CASSPRTAPYGYTF. CDR3 coding DNA: TGTGCCAGCTCACCTCGGACAGCTCCCTATGGCTACACCTTC.

This clonotype has only a few counts. V and J are TRBV7-9 and TRBJ1-1; D perhaps matches TRBD1 (6 bases). Germline V CDR1 and CDR2: SEHNR, FQNEAQ (reference sequence). CDR3 size: 14 residues. The ends were cut back, 6 bases at V and 1 base at J, with 12 bases in the middle. The CDR3 reads CASSGGHPNTEAFF. The DNA for the CDR3 is TGTGCCAGCAGTGGGGGACACCCGAACACTGAAGCTTTCTTT.

The V and J genes are TRBV4-1 and TRBJ1-1, with a possible D match to TRBD1 (5 bases). CDR3 length equals 16 residues. Germline V lookup: CDR1 MGHRA, CDR2 YSYEKL. The V end lost 0 bases, the J end lost 6 bases, and 17 bases lay between the germline ends. The CDR3 sequence is CASSQDARGVSAEAFF. DNA for the CDR3: TGCGCCAGCAGCCAAGATGCCCGGGGCGTTAGCGCTGAAGCTTTCTTT.